This T cell receptor (beta chain) was retrieved from a study of T cells in Graves' hyperthyroidism and ophthalmopathy. The CDR3 is 17 residues long. CDR1 and CDR2 (germline): SGHRS, YFSETQ. With 0 bases clipped from V and 4 bases from J, the junction kept 7 bases outside the gene matches. What was amplified from RNA transcripts were TCR beta CDR3 regions. TCR CDR3 regions were first amplified by RT-PCR with HTBI primers. TCRdb used MiXCR to reprocess the multiplex PCR reads, holding one entry per CDR3 protein. Counted here are fewer than 350,000 distinct CDR3 sequences, 15% to 20% occurring once; the ten biggest clones make up under 55%.

The genes are TRBV5-1 and TRBJ2-2, with 9 bases aligning to TRBD1. The source material was blood. The receptor's source is a woman in her fifties or sixties with Graves' hyperthyroidism. CDR3 bases: TGCGCCAGCAGCTTGGCCGGGACAGGGTATTCCACCGGGGAGCTGTTTTTT. Translation gives CASSLAGTGYSTGELFF.